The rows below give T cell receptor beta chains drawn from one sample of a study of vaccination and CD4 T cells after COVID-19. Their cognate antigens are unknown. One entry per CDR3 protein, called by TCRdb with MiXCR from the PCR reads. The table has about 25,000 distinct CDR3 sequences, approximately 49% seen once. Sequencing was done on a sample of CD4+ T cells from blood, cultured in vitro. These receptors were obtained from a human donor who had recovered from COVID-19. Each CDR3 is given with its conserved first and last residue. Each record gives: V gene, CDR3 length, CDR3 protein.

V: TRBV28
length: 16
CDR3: CASSLRLGVNKKDYTF

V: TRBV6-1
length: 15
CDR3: CASSLGGQGPDTQYF

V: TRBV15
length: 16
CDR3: CATSSGQGSRAGELFF

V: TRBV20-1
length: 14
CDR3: CSAPAGSGLGGYTF

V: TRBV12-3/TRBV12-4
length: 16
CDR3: CASSKRTRTSTDTQYF

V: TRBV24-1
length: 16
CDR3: CATSDQDRGLGNEQFF

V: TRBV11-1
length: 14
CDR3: CASSRAATNEKLFF

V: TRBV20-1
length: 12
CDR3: CSASVRGLGPTF

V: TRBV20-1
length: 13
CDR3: CSADRGGRKTQYF

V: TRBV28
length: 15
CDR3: CASRTPQGVNSPLHF

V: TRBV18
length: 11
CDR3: CASSPEETQYF

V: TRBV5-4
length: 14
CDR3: CASSLGGANYGYTF

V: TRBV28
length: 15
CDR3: CASSTTRDHKETQYF

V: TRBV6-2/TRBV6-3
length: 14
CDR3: CASRAGFSTDTQYF

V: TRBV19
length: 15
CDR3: CASSIEGGWNTEAFF

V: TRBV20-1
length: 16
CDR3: CSARTSGGHTTDTQYF

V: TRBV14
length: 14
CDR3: CASSRGLAQDEQFF

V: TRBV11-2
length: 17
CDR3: CASSLDGEGAGVETQYF

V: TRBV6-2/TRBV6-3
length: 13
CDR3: CASSLAGVDTQYF

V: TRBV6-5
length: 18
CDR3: CASSYPASVTRGGYGYTF

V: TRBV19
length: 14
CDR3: CASSSPGQYPEQYF

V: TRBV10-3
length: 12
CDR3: CAISARVDEQYF

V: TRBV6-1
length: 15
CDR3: CASAGGGTGSYEQYF

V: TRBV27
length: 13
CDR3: CASSKDASYGYTF

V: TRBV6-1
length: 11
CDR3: CASTQRYGYTF

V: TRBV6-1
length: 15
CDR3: CASSGRRGFNQPQHF

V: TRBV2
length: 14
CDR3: CASRRYQVAGELFF